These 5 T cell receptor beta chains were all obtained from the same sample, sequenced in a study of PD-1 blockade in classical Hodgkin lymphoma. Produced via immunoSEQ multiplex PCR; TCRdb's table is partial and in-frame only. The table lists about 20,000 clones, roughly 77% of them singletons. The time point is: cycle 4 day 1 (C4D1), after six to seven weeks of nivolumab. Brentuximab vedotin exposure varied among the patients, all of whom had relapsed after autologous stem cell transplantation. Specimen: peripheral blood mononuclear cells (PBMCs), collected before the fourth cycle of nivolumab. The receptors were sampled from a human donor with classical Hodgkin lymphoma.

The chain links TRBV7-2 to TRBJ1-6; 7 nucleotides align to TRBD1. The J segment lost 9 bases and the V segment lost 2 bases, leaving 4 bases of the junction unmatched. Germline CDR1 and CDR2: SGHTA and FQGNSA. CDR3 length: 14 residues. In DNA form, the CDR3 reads TGTGCCAGCAGCTTACTGACAGGGATTTCACCCCTCCACTTT. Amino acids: CASSLLTGISPLHF.

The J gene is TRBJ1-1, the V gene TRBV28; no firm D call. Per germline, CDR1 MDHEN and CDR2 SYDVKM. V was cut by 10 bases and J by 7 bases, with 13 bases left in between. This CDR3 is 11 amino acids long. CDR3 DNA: TGTGCCACCCTTCGACTCAATGAAGCTTTCTTT. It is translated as CATLRLNEAFF.

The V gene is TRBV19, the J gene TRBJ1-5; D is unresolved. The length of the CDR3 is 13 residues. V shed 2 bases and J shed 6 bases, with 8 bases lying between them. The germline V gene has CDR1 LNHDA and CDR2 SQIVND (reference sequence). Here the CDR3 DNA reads TGTGCCAGTAGTATAATCGGGCCTCAGCCCCAGCATTTT. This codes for CASSIIGPQPQHF.

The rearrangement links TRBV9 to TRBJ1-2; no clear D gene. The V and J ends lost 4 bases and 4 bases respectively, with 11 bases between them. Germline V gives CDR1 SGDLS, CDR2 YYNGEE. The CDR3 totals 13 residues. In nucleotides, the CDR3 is TGTGCCAGCAGCACACGCAGCTTCTATGGCTACACCTTC. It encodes CASSTRSFYGYTF.

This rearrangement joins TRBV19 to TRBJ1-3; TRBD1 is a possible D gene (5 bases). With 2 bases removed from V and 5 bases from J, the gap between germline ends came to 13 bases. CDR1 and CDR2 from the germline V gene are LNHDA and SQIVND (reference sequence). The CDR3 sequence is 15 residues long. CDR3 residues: CASSILGTSRNTIYF. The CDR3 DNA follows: TGTGCCAGTAGTATACTGGGGACTTCTAGAAACACCATATATTTT.